Presented here are 10 T cell receptor beta chains from one specimen sequenced in a study of cytomegalovirus exposure and HLA in healthy donors. The PCR had 60 Vbeta and 13 Jbeta primers. Only in-frame clones appear in the TCRdb table, and some are missing; sequencing was by immunoSEQ multiplex PCR. There are approximately 110,000 clones in the sample; roughly 67% occur only once, and approximately 8% lies in the top ten. Sequencing was carried out using PBMCs. Every receptor here comes from a man aged 35 to 55 in good health and CMV-seronegative.

This clone came up once. The junction differs from germline at one of its ends, possibly a read error. The rearrangement links TRBV6-6 to TRBJ2-7; D remains ambiguous. The CDR3 is made up of 15 amino acids. Germline V gene sequence: CDR1 MNHNY, CDR2 SVGAGI (reference sequence). The CDR3 sequence is CASSYSSGKSYEQCF. The CDR3 nucleotides read TGTGCCAGCAGTTACTCCTCGGGTAAATCCTACGAGCAGTGCTTC.

The rearrangement links TRBV7-3 to TRBJ2-2; TRBD1 might be the D (5 bases). With 6 bases removed from V and 4 bases from J, the gap between germline ends came to 9 bases. The CDR3 loop spans 13 amino acids. CDR1 and CDR2 from the germline V gene are SGHTA and FQGTGA. CDR3 residues: CASSPRVTGELFF. The CDR3 bases are TGTGCCAGCAGTCCCAGGGTCACCGGGGAGCTGTTTTTT.

This clone was seen just once. The rearrangement joins TRBV9 to TRBJ1-6; D gene unclear. Germline V lookup: CDR1 SGDLS, CDR2 YYNGEE. V was shortened by 4 bases and J by 7 bases, with 9 bases between the two germline ends. CDR3 size: 13 residues. CDR3 residues: CASSTVQNSPLHF. The CDR3 nucleotides are TGTGCCAGCAGCACAGTACAGAATTCACCCCTCCACTTT.

CDR3 sequence reads: CASSQSGLATDTQYF. The CDR3 region has the DNA TGCGCCAGCAGCCAATCCGGACTAGCGACAGATACGCAGTATTTT. The chain joins TRBV4-1 to TRBJ2-3, with 9 bases fitting TRBD2. Trimming removed 2 bases from V and 3 bases from J; junction bases left unmatched: 3. CDR1 and CDR2 (germline): MGHRA, YSYEKL. The CDR3 spans 15 residues.

V is TRBV28 and J is TRBJ1-5; D gene unclear. V dropped 5 bases and J dropped 7 bases, with 18 bases sitting between them. The germline V gene encodes CDR1 MDHEN and CDR2 SYDVKM. The CDR3 length is 15 residues. CDR3 coding DNA: TGTGCCAGCAGTGGAGCCGCGGAGGTCGGCCAGCCCCAGCATTTT. Translation: CASSGAAEVGQPQHF.

The CDR3, as DNA: TGTGCCACCCAACCGGGGGCTGGAAACACCATATATTTT. Its translation: CATQPGAGNTIYF. V gene TRBV25-1 combines with J gene TRBJ1-3; a weak D match, TRBD1 (5 bases). CDR3 size: 13 residues. Germline CDR1 and CDR2: MGHDK and SYGVNS. Deletions cut 10 bases from V and 2 bases from J, with 12 bases between.

This chain links TRBV11-2 with TRBJ2-7; D might be TRBD2 (6 bases). V lost 5 bases, J lost 6 bases, and 8 bases lay in between. The V gene's germline CDR1 is SGHAT and CDR2 FQNNGV. This CDR3 contains 11 residues. The DNA of the CDR3 is TGTGCCAGCAGCAATAGCGGCGAGCAGTACTTC. It encodes CASSNSGEQYF.

This clone has just one count. The chain recombines TRBV7-2 with TRBJ2-7; D possibly corresponds to TRBD2 (7 bases). Germline V CDR1 and CDR2: SGHTA, FQGNSA. This CDR3 comprises 15 residues. The V end was cut by 5 bases, the J end by 2 bases, with 16 bases between. The CDR3 DNA sequence: TGTGCCAGCAGCGACCTGGGGGGGCCTACCTACGAGCAGTACTTC. This gives the protein CASSDLGGPTYEQYF. The variable domain in full, with the rest retrieved from reference TRBV7-2 and TRBJ2-7, is GAGVSQSPSNKVTEKGKDVELRCDPISGHTALYWYRQSLGQGLEFLIYFQGNSAPDKSGLPSDRFSAERTGGSVSTLTIQRTQQEDSAVYLCASSDLGGPTYEQYFGPGTRLTVT.

V and J are TRBV9 and TRBJ2-1; tentative D call: TRBD1 (5 bases). Germline V gene lookup returns CDR1 SGDLS and CDR2 YYNGEE. The CDR3 is 14 residues long. Trimming removed 3 bases at V and 8 bases at J, with 15 bases between. The CDR3 sequence: CASSDNPGSHEQFF. CDR3 DNA: TGTGCCAGCAGCGACAACCCAGGGTCCCATGAGCAGTTCTTC.

There are a few counts of this clone. This chain uses TRBV2 with TRBJ2-7, with 8 bases fitting TRBD2. V was clipped by 3 bases and J by 2 bases; unmatched bases: 12. Germline CDR1 and CDR2: SNHLY and FYNNEI. The length of the CDR3 is 17 residues. The chain's CDR3 is CASSDTGGMGRPYEQYF. The DNA for the CDR3 is TGTGCCAGCAGTGACACGGGGGGGATGGGTCGTCCCTACGAGCAGTACTTC. Full variable domain (missing parts from reference TRBV2 and TRBJ2-7): EPEVTQTPSHQVTQMGQEVILRCVPISNHLYFYWYRQILGQKVEFLVSFYNNEISEKSEIFDDQFSVERPDGSNFTLKIRSTKLEDSAMYFCASSDTGGMGRPYEQYFGPGTRLTVT.